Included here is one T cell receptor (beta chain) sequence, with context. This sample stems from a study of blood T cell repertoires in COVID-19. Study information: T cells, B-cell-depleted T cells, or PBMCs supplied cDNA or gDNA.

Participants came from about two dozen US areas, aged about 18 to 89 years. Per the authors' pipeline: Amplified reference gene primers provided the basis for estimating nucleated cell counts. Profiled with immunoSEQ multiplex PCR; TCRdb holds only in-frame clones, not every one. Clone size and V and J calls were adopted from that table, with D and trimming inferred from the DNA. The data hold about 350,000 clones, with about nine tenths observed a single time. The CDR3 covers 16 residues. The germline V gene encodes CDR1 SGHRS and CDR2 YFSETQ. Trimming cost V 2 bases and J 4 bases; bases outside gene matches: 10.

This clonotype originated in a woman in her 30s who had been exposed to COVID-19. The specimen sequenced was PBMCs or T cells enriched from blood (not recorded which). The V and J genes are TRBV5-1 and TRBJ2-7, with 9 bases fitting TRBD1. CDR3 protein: CASSFTTGGAEYEQYF. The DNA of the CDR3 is TGCGCCAGCAGCTTTACTACAGGGGGCGCGGAGTACGAGCAGTACTTC.